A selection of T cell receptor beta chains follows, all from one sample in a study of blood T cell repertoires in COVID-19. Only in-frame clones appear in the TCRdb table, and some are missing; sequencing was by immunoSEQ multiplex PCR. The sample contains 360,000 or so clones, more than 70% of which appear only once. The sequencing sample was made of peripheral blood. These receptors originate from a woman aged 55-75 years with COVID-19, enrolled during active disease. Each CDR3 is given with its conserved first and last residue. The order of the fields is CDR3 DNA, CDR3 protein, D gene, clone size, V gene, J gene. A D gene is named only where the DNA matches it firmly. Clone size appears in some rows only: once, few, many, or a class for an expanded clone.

cdr3_nt: TGTGCCAGCAGCTGGACTAGCGGGGGAAGCACAGATACGCAGTATTTT
cdr3_aa: CASSWTSGGSTDTQYF
d_call: TRBD2
clone_size: .
v_call: TRBV5-4
j_call: TRBJ2-3

cdr3_nt: TGTGCTAGTGGCAGGGACAATGAAGCTTTCTTT
cdr3_aa: CASGRDNEAFF
d_call: .
clone_size: .
v_call: TRBV12-5
j_call: TRBJ1-1

cdr3_nt: TGTGCCAGCTCCCCCCTTCCAGTAGCAGAGACCCAGTACTTC
cdr3_aa: CASSPLPVAETQYF
d_call: .
clone_size: .
v_call: TRBV18
j_call: TRBJ2-5

cdr3_nt: TGTGCCAGCAAAGGGACAGGGTATAACGAGCAGTACTTC
cdr3_aa: CASKGTGYNEQYF
d_call: TRBD1
clone_size: .
v_call: TRBV2
j_call: TRBJ2-7

cdr3_nt: TGCGCCAACAGCCCGGGGGACTCCACCGCTGGAGGAGAGACCCAGTACTTC
cdr3_aa: CANSPGDSTAGGETQYF
d_call: .
clone_size: .
v_call: TRBV5-1
j_call: TRBJ2-5

cdr3_nt: TGTGCCAGCAGCTTGGCAGGACAGGCCTATGGCTACACCTTC
cdr3_aa: CASSLAGQAYGYTF
d_call: TRBD1
clone_size: few
v_call: TRBV7-9
j_call: TRBJ1-2

cdr3_nt: TGTGCCACCAGCAGCCAGACAGGGACGAACTATGGCTACACCTTC
cdr3_aa: CATSSQTGTNYGYTF
d_call: TRBD1
clone_size: .
v_call: TRBV15
j_call: TRBJ1-2

cdr3_nt: TGTGCCAGCAGTGAAGGGGACAGTATCACTGAAGCTTTCTTT
cdr3_aa: CASSEGDSITEAFF
d_call: TRBD1
clone_size: .
v_call: TRBV6-1
j_call: TRBJ1-1

cdr3_nt: TGTGCCAGCAGTTACTCTAGCGGGGGACAAGAGACCCAGTACTTC
cdr3_aa: CASSYSSGGQETQYF
d_call: TRBD2
clone_size: .
v_call: TRBV6-6
j_call: TRBJ2-5

cdr3_nt: TGTGCCAGCAGTCCAACCGGGACTAATTTGGGGGAGACCCAGTACTTC
cdr3_aa: CASSPTGTNLGETQYF
d_call: TRBD2
clone_size: .
v_call: TRBV28
j_call: TRBJ2-5

cdr3_nt: TGTGCCAGCAGTTTCAGGGATCCTAGCACAGATACGCAGTATTTT
cdr3_aa: CASSFRDPSTDTQYF
d_call: .
clone_size: .
v_call: TRBV5-5
j_call: TRBJ2-3

cdr3_nt: TGTGCCAGTGACAGGGTTAACTATGGCTACACCTTC
cdr3_aa: CASDRVNYGYTF
d_call: TRBD1
clone_size: .
v_call: TRBV2
j_call: TRBJ1-2

cdr3_nt: TGTGCCAGCAGGCCCAGTCGGGGAGGCGAGACCCAGTACTTC
cdr3_aa: CASRPSRGGETQYF
d_call: .
clone_size: once
v_call: TRBV5-4
j_call: TRBJ2-5

cdr3_nt: TGCGCCAGCAGCTTGGGGGACAGGGCTTCTGGCACCATATATTTT
cdr3_aa: CASSLGDRASGTIYF
d_call: TRBD1
clone_size: .
v_call: TRBV5-1
j_call: TRBJ1-3

cdr3_nt: TGTGCCACCAGTAAGGACAGGAACTATGGCTACACCTTC
cdr3_aa: CATSKDRNYGYTF
d_call: TRBD1
clone_size: .
v_call: TRBV24-1
j_call: TRBJ1-2

cdr3_nt: TGTGCCAGCAGTGAAACACCCCGGGCGGGGAACACTGAAGCTTTCTTT
cdr3_aa: CASSETPRAGNTEAFF
d_call: .
clone_size: .
v_call: TRBV6-1
j_call: TRBJ1-1

cdr3_nt: TGCGCCAGCAGCCAAGAACGCGGGGGCCGCACAGATACGCAGTATTTT
cdr3_aa: CASSQERGGRTDTQYF
d_call: .
clone_size: .
v_call: TRBV4-1
j_call: TRBJ2-3

cdr3_nt: TGTGCCAGCAGCTCCCGGGACAACAATCAGCCCCAGCATTTT
cdr3_aa: CASSSRDNNQPQHF
d_call: .
clone_size: .
v_call: TRBV7-9
j_call: TRBJ1-5

cdr3_nt: TGCGCCAGCAGCCAAGAAGGCCAAGGGGGTTCACCCCTCCACTTT
cdr3_aa: CASSQEGQGGSPLHF
d_call: .
clone_size: .
v_call: TRBV4-1
j_call: TRBJ1-6

cdr3_nt: TGTGCCAGCAGACCGGGGGAATATGGCTACACCTTC
cdr3_aa: CASRPGEYGYTF
d_call: .
clone_size: .
v_call: TRBV2
j_call: TRBJ1-2

cdr3_nt: TGTGCCAGCAGCCCCTGGGGAGGAGGAAAAAACATTCAGTACTTC
cdr3_aa: CASSPWGGGKNIQYF
d_call: .
clone_size: .
v_call: TRBV5-4
j_call: TRBJ2-4

cdr3_nt: TGTGCCAGCAAGTCTGGACTCCCGAACACTGAAGCTTTCTTT
cdr3_aa: CASKSGLPNTEAFF
d_call: .
clone_size: .
v_call: TRBV6-5
j_call: TRBJ1-1

cdr3_nt: TGTGCCAGCAGTTTTTTAGGGGCAAATGAGCAGTTCTTC
cdr3_aa: CASSFLGANEQFF
d_call: .
clone_size: .
v_call: TRBV12-3/TRBV12-4
j_call: TRBJ2-1

cdr3_nt: TGTGCCAGCAGCTTAATGGGGGGTTATAATTCACCCCTCCACTTT
cdr3_aa: CASSLMGGYNSPLHF
d_call: .
clone_size: .
v_call: TRBV7-9
j_call: TRBJ1-6

cdr3_nt: TGCAGTGCTAGTTTCCCGGGACAGGGCTCCTACGAGCAGTACTTC
cdr3_aa: CSASFPGQGSYEQYF
d_call: TRBD1
clone_size: .
v_call: TRBV20-1
j_call: TRBJ2-7

cdr3_nt: TGTGCCAGCGAAGCCAGGGAGGACAGCACAGATACGCAGTATTTT
cdr3_aa: CASEAREDSTDTQYF
d_call: .
clone_size: .
v_call: TRBV2
j_call: TRBJ2-3

cdr3_nt: TGTGCCAGCAGCTTCGACACCTTTGATATTTCACCCCTCCACTTT
cdr3_aa: CASSFDTFDISPLHF
d_call: .
clone_size: .
v_call: TRBV7-9
j_call: TRBJ1-6

cdr3_nt: TGTGCCAGCAGCTTGGTGCAGGAGAACACTGAAGCTTTCTTT
cdr3_aa: CASSLVQENTEAFF
d_call: .
clone_size: once
v_call: TRBV7-9
j_call: TRBJ1-1

cdr3_nt: TGTGCCAGCAGTTTACGCCAGGGGTATGGCTACACCTTC
cdr3_aa: CASSLRQGYGYTF
d_call: .
clone_size: .
v_call: TRBV27
j_call: TRBJ1-2

cdr3_nt: TGTGCCAGCAGCCCCCCGGGACTACCAAATGCAGATACGCAGTATTTT
cdr3_aa: CASSPPGLPNADTQYF
d_call: TRBD2
clone_size: .
v_call: TRBV5-8
j_call: TRBJ2-3

cdr3_nt: TGTGCCAGCAGTTACGAGGGGGTGTCTGGGAACTATGGCTACACCTTC
cdr3_aa: CASSYEGVSGNYGYTF
d_call: .
clone_size: .
v_call: TRBV6-5
j_call: TRBJ1-2

cdr3_nt: TGTGCCAGCAGTTACTCGTTCGGGGACTATGGCTACACCTTC
cdr3_aa: CASSYSFGDYGYTF
d_call: .
clone_size: .
v_call: TRBV6-5
j_call: TRBJ1-2

cdr3_nt: TGTGCCTGCACCAAACCAGAGAACACTGAAGCTTTCTTT
cdr3_aa: CACTKPENTEAFF
d_call: .
clone_size: .
v_call: TRBV5-5
j_call: TRBJ1-1

cdr3_nt: TGTGCCAGCAGTGAAAAGGCTGGGGGGGTTTTCCACCGGGAGCAGTTCTTC
cdr3_aa: CASSEKAGGVFHREQFF
d_call: TRBD2
clone_size: .
v_call: TRBV6-1
j_call: TRBJ2-1

cdr3_nt: TGTGCCAGCAGCCCCACCGGGGGTGAAGCTTTCTTT
cdr3_aa: CASSPTGGEAFF
d_call: .
clone_size: .
v_call: TRBV11-3
j_call: TRBJ1-1

cdr3_nt: TGTGTCAGAAGCCCGGGGGGACAGGATGGCTACACCTTC
cdr3_aa: CVRSPGGQDGYTF
d_call: .
clone_size: .
v_call: TRBV7-5
j_call: TRBJ1-2

cdr3_nt: TGTGCCAGCAGTCGCGACAGGGAAGGTGCCTATAATTCACCCCTCCACTTT
cdr3_aa: CASSRDREGAYNSPLHF
d_call: TRBD1
clone_size: once
v_call: TRBV27
j_call: TRBJ1-6

cdr3_nt: TGTGCCAGCAGCCAACCCCGGACAGCCAGAGTAGAAGCTTTCTTT
cdr3_aa: CASSQPRTARVEAFF
d_call: .
clone_size: .
v_call: TRBV5-6
j_call: TRBJ1-1

cdr3_nt: TGTGCCAGCAGCTTAGTTCTAGCGGGGGGATACGAGCAGTACTTC
cdr3_aa: CASSLVLAGGYEQYF
d_call: TRBD2
clone_size: .
v_call: TRBV7-2
j_call: TRBJ2-7

cdr3_nt: TGTGCCAGTAGTATCGGCAGGAACTACGAGCAGTACTTC
cdr3_aa: CASSIGRNYEQYF
d_call: .
clone_size: .
v_call: TRBV19
j_call: TRBJ2-7